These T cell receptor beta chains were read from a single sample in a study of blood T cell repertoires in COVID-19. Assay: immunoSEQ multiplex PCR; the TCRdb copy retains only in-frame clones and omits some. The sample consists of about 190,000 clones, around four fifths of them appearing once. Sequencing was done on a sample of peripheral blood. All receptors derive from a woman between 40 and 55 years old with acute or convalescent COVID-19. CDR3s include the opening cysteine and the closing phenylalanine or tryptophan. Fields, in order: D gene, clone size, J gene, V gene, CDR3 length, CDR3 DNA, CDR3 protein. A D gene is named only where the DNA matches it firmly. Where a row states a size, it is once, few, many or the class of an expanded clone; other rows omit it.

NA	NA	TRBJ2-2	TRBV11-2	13	TGTGCCAGCAGCCCCCAGGGCATCGGGGAGCTGTTTTTT	CASSPQGIGELFF
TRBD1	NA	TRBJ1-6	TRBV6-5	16	TGTGCCAGCAGTTACTCGAGTCGACAGGGGAATTCACCCCTCCACTTT	CASSYSSRQGNSPLHF
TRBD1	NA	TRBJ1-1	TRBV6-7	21	TGTGCCAGCAGTTACTCGACAGGGGGGGAGGGCCCCACATTCTTGGACACTGAAGCTTTCTTT	CASSYSTGGEGPTFLDTEAFF
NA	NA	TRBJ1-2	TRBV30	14	TGTGCCCGTTCTATAGGGGTTGGCAACTATGGCTACACCTTC	CARSIGVGNYGYTF
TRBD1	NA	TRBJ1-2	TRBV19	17	TGTGCCAGTAGTGTACTATTTAAGGGACAGGGGGTTCGTGGCTACACCTTC	CASSVLFKGQGVRGYTF
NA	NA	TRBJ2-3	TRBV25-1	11	TGTGCCAGTCGGCTACTAGAAGCGCAGTATTTT	CASRLLEAQYF
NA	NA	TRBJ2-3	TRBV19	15	TGTGCCAGTAGTATCTCTCTGTATCGCACAGATACGCAGTATTTT	CASSISLYRTDTQYF
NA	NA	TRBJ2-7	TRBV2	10	TGTGCCAGCAGGCTATACGAGCAGTACTTC	CASRLYEQYF
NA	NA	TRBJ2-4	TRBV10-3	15	TGTGCCATCAGTGAGACAGCCGAATCCAAAAACATTCAGTACTTC	CAISETAESKNIQYF
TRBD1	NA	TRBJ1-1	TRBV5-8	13	TGTGCCAGCAGCCTAACAGGGGGCACTGAAGCTTTCTTT	CASSLTGGTEAFF
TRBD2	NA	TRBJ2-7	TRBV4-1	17	TGCGCCAGCAGCCAAGATCTAGCGGGGGATATTCGGTACGAGCAGTACTTC	CASSQDLAGDIRYEQYF
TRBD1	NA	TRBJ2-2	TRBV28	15	TGTGCCATTCGACAGGGGCCTTTAAATACCGGGGAGCTGTTTTTT	CAIRQGPLNTGELFF
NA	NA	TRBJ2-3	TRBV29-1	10	TGCAGCGTTGAAACTACCCGGCAGTATTTT	CSVETTRQYF
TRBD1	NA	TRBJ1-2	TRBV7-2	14	TGTGCCAGCAGCCCGACAGGGGGCAACTATGGCTACACCTTC	CASSPTGGNYGYTF
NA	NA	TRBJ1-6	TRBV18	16	TGTGCCAGCTCACCCCTGGGGAGGGTGGAACATTCACCCCTCCACTTT	CASSPLGRVEHSPLHF
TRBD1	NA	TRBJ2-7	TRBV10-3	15	TGTGCCATCAGTGAGGAGGGGACAGGTTATAGCGAGCAGTACTTC	CAISEEGTGYSEQYF
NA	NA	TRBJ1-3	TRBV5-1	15	TGCGCCAGCAGCTTCGACAGCTCCTCTGGAAACACCATATATTTT	CASSFDSSSGNTIYF
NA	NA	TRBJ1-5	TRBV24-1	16	TGTGCCACCAGTGATTGGAAGGGGGTTGAAAATCAGCCCCAGCATTTT	CATSDWKGVENQPQHF
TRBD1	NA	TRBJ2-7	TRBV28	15	TGTGCCAGCAGTTCAACGGGGACAGGGGGCCACGAGCAGTACTTC	CASSSTGTGGHEQYF
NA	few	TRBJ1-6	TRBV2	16	TGTGCCGGTTTACAGGGTCCACCCTACTATAATTCACCCCTCCACTTT	CAGLQGPPYYNSPLHF